The 13 T cell receptor beta chains given below trace back to one sample, sequenced in a study of shared clonotypes between healthy human individuals. Sequencing used immunoSEQ multiplex PCR; TCRdb keeps in-frame clones, though not all of them. The sample yields some 1.5 million clones, around 97% seen once. Material: naive CD4+ T cells sorted from blood. Indicated subset: CD45RA+ positively selected. The source is a man aged 25-45 years in good health.

The chain uses TRBV13 and TRBJ1-2; D remains ambiguous. From germline, CDR1 is PRHDT and CDR2 FYEKMQ (reference sequence). The length of the CDR3 is 13 residues. V lost 5 bases, J lost 5 bases, and 12 bases lay in between. Here the CDR3 reads CASSEGGRYGYTF. The CDR3 DNA reads TGTGCCAGCAGCGAGGGTGGTAGGTATGGCTACACCTTC.

The rearrangement uses TRBV28 and TRBJ2-2; no clear D. V lost 4 bases, J lost 2 bases, and 11 bases lay in between. There are 15 residues in the CDR3. Germline-derived CDR1 and CDR2 are MDHEN and SYDVKM. The CDR3 loop reads CASSSHWGNTGELFF. CDR3 coding DNA: TGTGCCAGCAGTTCCCACTGGGGAAACACCGGGGAGCTGTTTTTT.

V usage is TRBV6-5 and J usage is TRBJ2-5; TRBD1 matches at 10 bases. J gave up 5 bases and V 6 bases, and 9 bases lay outside the gene matches. The CDR3 loop spans 15 amino acids. The V gene's germline CDR1 is MNHEY and CDR2 SVGAGI. The CDR3 DNA reads TGTGCCAGCAGGTGGAAGGACAGGGGGACGGAGACCCAGTACTTC. It translates to CASRWKDRGTETQYF.

J is TRBJ2-7 and V is TRBV5-5; D may be TRBD2 (5 bases). Trimming cost V 2 bases and J 6 bases, with 18 bases left between them. Germline CDR1 is SGHKS and CDR2 is YYEKEE (reference sequence). This CDR3 is 15 amino acids long. Written as DNA, the CDR3 is TGTGCCAGCAGCTTTCAGCGGCAGGTGATTTCCGAGCAGTACTTC. Translation: CASSFQRQVISEQYF.

The chain uses TRBV10-3 and TRBJ2-3; D unclear. Germline V gives CDR1 ENHRY, CDR2 SYGVKD. The CDR3 runs to 12 residues. The ends were cut back, 0 bases at V and 4 bases at J, with 2 bases in the middle. The CDR3 nucleotides read TGTGCCATCAGTGAGTCGCCAGATACGCAGTATTTT. It specifies CAISESPDTQYF.

The V gene is TRBV19, the J gene TRBJ2-2; perhaps D is TRBD1 or TRBD2 (5 bases each). V was shortened by 7 bases and J by 6 bases, with 21 bases between the two germline ends. The germline gives CDR1 LNHDA, CDR2 SQIVND (reference sequence). The CDR3 is 16 residues long. CDR3 in DNA: TGTGCCAGTAAGGGGACGGGAAGCAGGGTGGCCGGGGAGCTGTTTTTT. It codes for CASKGTGSRVAGELFF.

The J gene is TRBJ1-4, the V gene TRBV28; TRBD1 aligns across 9 bases. CDR1 MDHEN and CDR2 SYDVKM come from the germline V gene. This CDR3 has 16 residues. V gave up 2 bases and J gave up 5 bases; unmatched junction bases: 6. The CDR3: CASSLSPTGGNEKLFF. CDR3 bases: TGTGCCAGCAGTTTAAGCCCGACAGGGGGGAATGAAAAACTGTTTTTT.

This clone has just one count. The chain recombines TRBV6-5 with TRBJ2-1; a possible D gene is TRBD1 (6 bases). The germline V and J ends were trimmed by 5 bases and 6 bases, with 14 bases remaining between them. Germline V gives CDR1 MNHEY, CDR2 SVGAGI. This CDR3 is built from 14 residues. The CDR3 DNA sequence: TGTGCCAGCAGTGCAGGGGTTCGTTTCAATGAGCAGTTCTTC. Translating it yields CASSAGVRFNEQFF.

This chain connects TRBV28 to TRBJ2-7, with TRBD1 identical over 9 bases. J was trimmed by 1 base and V by 6 bases; bases with no gene match: 10. The CDR3 sequence is 16 residues long. Germline V gene sequence: CDR1 MDHEN, CDR2 SYDVKM. CDR3 bases: TGTGCCAGCAGCCCGACCGGGACAGGGCGATCCTACGAGCAGTACTTC. Translating it yields CASSPTGTGRSYEQYF.

The V gene is TRBV28, the J gene TRBJ1-1; TRBD1 might be the D (5 bases). Trimming shortened V by 2 bases and J by 5 bases, and 15 bases separated the two germline ends. The CDR3 contains 15 residues. CDR1 is MDHEN and CDR2 is SYDVKM in the germline V gene. For the CDR3, the DNA is TGTGCCAGCAGTTTACCTTTAGGGGAGGGAACTGAAGCTTTCTTT. It translates to CASSLPLGEGTEAFF.

The genes are TRBV4-1 and TRBJ1-1; D might be TRBD1 (5 bases). This CDR3 is built from 12 residues. Germline values: CDR1 MGHRA, CDR2 YSYEKL. Trimming shortened V by 4 bases and J by 11 bases, and 14 bases separated the two germline ends. Here the CDR3 DNA reads TGCGCCAGCAGCCCTGCCGGCGGGACGGCTTTCTTT. Translating gives CASSPAGGTAFF.

The rearrangement joins TRBV6-5 to TRBJ1-1; TRBD1 might be the D (5 bases). The CDR3 sequence is 15 residues long. The V end was cut by 4 bases, the J end by 0 bases, with 12 bases between. Germline loops: CDR1 MNHEY, CDR2 SVGAGI. In DNA, the CDR3 is TGTGCCAGCAGTTGGGGGGTGGGTATGAACACTGAAGCTTTCTTT. Translated: CASSWGVGMNTEAFF.

In this sample, this clone turned up once. The genes are TRBV10-3 and TRBJ1-1, with 7 positions matching TRBD1. The CDR3 has 14 amino acids. CDR1 ENHRY and CDR2 SYGVKD come from the germline V gene. The trim removed 3 bases at V and 3 bases at J, leaving 4 bases unmatched. In DNA form, the CDR3 reads TGTGCCATCAGTGAAAAGGGGGCGGACACTGAAGCTTTCTTT. Its translation: CAISEKGADTEAFF.